This entry concerns a single T cell receptor beta chain. Trimming left V 2 bases short and J 0 bases short, with 8 bases between. CDR1 is KGHSH and CDR2 is LQKENI in the germline V gene. The CDR3 is 15 residues long. Authors' data handling: Using reference gene primer amplification, nucleated cell counts were estimated. TCRdb's copy holds only in-frame clones and misses some; the assay was immunoSEQ multiplex PCR. That table furnishes V, J and clone size, whereas the DNA furnished D and trimming. Found here are hundreds of thousands of clones, 70% to 90% of them singletons; the top ten hold about 7%. This entry comes from a study of blood T cell repertoires in COVID-19. Across the whole study: Samples of COVID-19 (acute and convalescent) were obtained from the United States, Italy and Spain. PBMCs, B-cell-depleted T cells, or T cells provided the cDNA or gDNA that made up the material.

The sample was peripheral blood. This TCR was sampled from a human donor in a cohort sampled during active COVID-19. V and J are TRBV18 and TRBJ1-5; unclear D gene. CDR3 amino acids: CASSPEGDSNQPQHF. The CDR3 DNA reads as TGTGCCAGCTCACCAGAGGGAGATAGCAATCAGCCCCAGCATTTT.